The rows below give T cell receptor beta chains drawn from one sample of a study of T cell repertoires in aging, cancer and after chemotherapy. TCRdb recomputed calls from the multiplex PCR reads with MiXCR, one row per CDR3 protein. Of around 13,000 distinct CDR3 sequences listed, roughly a third are singletons. The sequencing input was blood. Receptors were obtained from a human donor in good health. The donor label of this sample is uncertain. CDR3s include the opening cysteine and the closing phenylalanine or tryptophan. D genes are given only for firm matches. Size tells how often a clone was seen (once, few, many) or the class of an expanded clone, and some rows leave it out.

V	D	J	size	DNA	CDR3
TRBV6-2/TRBV6-3	TRBD2	TRBJ2-1	few	TGTGCCAGCAGTTACGGGACTAGCGGGGGAAATGAGCAGTTCTTC	CASSYGTSGGNEQFF
TRBV15	-	TRBJ2-3	medium-sized	TGTGCCACCAGCAGAGACATCGGGGGCACAGATACGCAGTATTTT	CATSRDIGGTDTQYF
TRBV6-1	-	TRBJ2-5	-	TGTGCCAGCAGTGAAGCAGGGTTGGGAGAGACCCAGTACTTC	CASSEAGLGETQYF
TRBV6-2/TRBV6-3	-	TRBJ2-3	-	TGTGCCAGCATCAGACGGCAGGGAAGAACAGATACGCAGTATTTT	CASIRRQGRTDTQYF
TRBV27	-	TRBJ1-6	few	TGTGCCAGCAGTACCCGGACAGCCCATTCACCCCTCCACTTT	CASSTRTAHSPLHF
TRBV19	-	TRBJ2-3	few	TGTGCCACCAATTCTGGAGGAACAGATACGCAGTATTTT	CATNSGGTDTQYF
TRBV6-6	-	TRBJ1-1	-	TGTGCCAGCAGTTACTTGGCGAACACTGAAGCTTTCTTT	CASSYLANTEAFF
TRBV7-6	TRBD2	TRBJ2-5	-	TGTGCCAGCAGCCGAGAGCGGGGGAGAGAGACCCAGTACTTC	CASSRERGRETQYF
TRBV15	-	TRBJ1-2	few	TGTGCCACCAGCAGTGAGGACGGTAACTATGGCTACACCTTC	CATSSEDGNYGYTF
TRBV27	TRBD1	TRBJ2-6	-	TGTGCCAGCAAAGGACAGGGTTTGACTGGGGCCAACGTCCTGACTTTC	CASKGQGLTGANVLTF
TRBV6-2/TRBV6-3	TRBD1	TRBJ2-7	few	TGTGCCAGCAGTTACACAGGGGCCGAGCAGTACTTC	CASSYTGAEQYF
TRBV6-2/TRBV6-3	TRBD1	TRBJ1-1	-	TGTGCCAGCAGTTACTTTACAGGGGGGAACACTGAAGCTTTCTTT	CASSYFTGGNTEAFF
TRBV27	-	TRBJ2-2	few	TGTGCCAGCAGTTTGAGGGGACAAGTCACCGGGGAGCTGTTTTTT	CASSLRGQVTGELFF
TRBV29-1	-	TRBJ1-3	-	TGCAGCGTTGATGTGGGTTCCTACTCTGGAAACACCATATATTTT	CSVDVGSYSGNTIYF